This T cell receptor (beta chain) derives from a study of siplizumab effects on memory and regulatory T cells. Study-wide results and limits: Significantly reduced by siplizumab was the cumulative frequency of alloreactive sequences, namely those traceable to unstimulated CD4+ memory cells.

The CDR3 is made up of 14 amino acids. Germline assignment: CDR1 SGHTA and CDR2 FQGTGA. Trimming took off 5 bases at V and 9 bases at J, with 18 bases between the two ends. With respect to this clone: Its target is not known.

Clones were sequenced by immunoSEQ multiplex PCR, and TCRdb holds only the in-frame ones, with some missing. The sample includes around 100,000 clones, around 90% seen only once; the top ten take about 0.7%. Sample: Tregs sorted from blood. This chain links TRBV7-3 with TRBJ2-3; no reliable D call. The source is a human donor in good health. The CDR3 DNA is TGTGCCAGCAGCCCCGACACTTCTTCCTTAACGCAGTATTTT. Translated: CASSPDTSSLTQYF.